These 5 T cell receptor beta chains were all obtained from the same sample, sequenced in a study of T-cell memory formation after mild COVID-19 (dated by TCRdb to 2020 to 2023). The protocol used for the library was 5' RACE. Sequencing used an Illumina NovaSeq 6000. TCRdb ran its own pipeline on the public reads, namely fastp trimming at Q25 and MiXCR clone calling, and kept in-frame beta chains. Rows merge per CDR3 protein into single entries with the most common DNA and genes. This sample comprises 380,000 or so distinct CDR3 sequences, over 13% of them detected only once. The top ten clones comprise roughly a fifth of the sample. Material: PBMCs or a T cell subset sorted from them (not recorded which). These receptor sequences come from a man aged 18 to 30 who had mild COVID-19 (a few samples of this study predate the infection). The sample titles of this study are shuffled in the database, so cell type and time point are left out; the donor was told from shared clones.

J is TRBJ2-3 and V is TRBV7-9, with D possibly matching TRBD1 (5 bases). V was pared by 5 bases and J by 2 bases, with 14 bases between. Germline V CDR1 and CDR2: SEHNR, FQNEAQ (reference sequence). The CDR3 loop spans 15 amino acids. CDR3 bases: TGTGCCAGCAGCCAACAGGTTTCGGACACAGATACGCAGTATTTT. This translates into CASSQQVSDTDTQYF.

This sequence joins TRBV16 and TRBJ1-1, with D perhaps TRBD1 (6 bases). This CDR3 has 14 residues. V was trimmed by 0 bases and J by 6 bases, leaving 11 bases between them. Germline V gives CDR1 KGHSY, CDR2 FQNENV. The CDR3 is CASSQSARGSEAFF. In DNA form, the CDR3 reads TGTGCCAGCAGCCAATCGGCCAGGGGTTCTGAAGCTTTCTTT.

The CDR3 spells CATSRDRSGSTDTQYF. The CDR3 DNA is TGTGCCACCAGCAGAGATAGGAGCGGTTCCACAGATACGCAGTATTTT. The chain employs TRBV15 and TRBJ2-3, with D possibly TRBD2 on 5 matching bases. The V gene's germline CDR1 is LNHNV and CDR2 YYDKDF (reference sequence). There are 16 residues in the CDR3. Trimming removed 0 bases at V and 2 bases at J, with 12 bases between.

A few counts support this clonotype. V and J are TRBV3-1 and TRBJ2-5; D possibly corresponds to TRBD1 (6 bases). The CDR3 is 15 residues long. The germline CDR1 and CDR2 sequences are LGHDT and YNNKEL (reference sequence). V was shortened by 4 bases and J by 6 bases, with 18 bases between the two germline ends. The DNA for the CDR3 is TGTGCCAGCAGCCTCAAGGCAGGGGCCGCAAAGACCCAGTACTTC. Protein sequence: CASSLKAGAAKTQYF.

The V gene is TRBV3-1, the J gene TRBJ2-1; 9 bases map to TRBD2. CDR1 and CDR2 from the germline V gene are LGHDT and YNNKEL (reference sequence). V was pared by 4 bases and J by 6 bases, with 7 bases of the junction left unmatched. The CDR3 extends over 15 amino acids. The CDR3 coding sequence is TGTGCCAGCAGCCCGAGACTAGCGGCAGCCAATGAGCAGTTCTTC. Translation gives CASSPRLAAANEQFF.